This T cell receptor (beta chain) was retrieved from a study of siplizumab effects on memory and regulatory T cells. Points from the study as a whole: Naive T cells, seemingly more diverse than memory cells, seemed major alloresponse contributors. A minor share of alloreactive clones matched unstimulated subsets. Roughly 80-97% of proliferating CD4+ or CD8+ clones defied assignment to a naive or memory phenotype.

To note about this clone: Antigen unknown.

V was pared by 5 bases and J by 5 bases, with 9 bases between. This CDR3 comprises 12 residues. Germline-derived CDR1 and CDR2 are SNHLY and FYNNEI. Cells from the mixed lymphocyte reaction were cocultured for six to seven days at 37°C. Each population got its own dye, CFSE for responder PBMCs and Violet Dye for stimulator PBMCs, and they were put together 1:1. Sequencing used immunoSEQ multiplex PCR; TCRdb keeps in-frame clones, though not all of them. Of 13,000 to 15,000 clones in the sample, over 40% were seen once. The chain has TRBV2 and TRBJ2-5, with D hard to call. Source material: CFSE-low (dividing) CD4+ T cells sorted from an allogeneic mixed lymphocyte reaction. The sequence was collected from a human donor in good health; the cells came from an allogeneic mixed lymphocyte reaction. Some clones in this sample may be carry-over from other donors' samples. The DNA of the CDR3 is TGTGCCAGCAGTATCTGGCGGGAGACCCAGTACTTC. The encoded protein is CASSIWRETQYF.